The clone carrying this TCR beta chain was seen ten or more times. Its antigen is undetermined. The investigators amplified TCR beta CDR3 regions from RNA transcripts. Using the HTBI primer set, a first-round RT-PCR was run on the TCR CDR3. TCRdb itself ran the multiplex PCR reads through MiXCR, one entry per CDR3 protein. The table has 700,000 or so distinct CDR3 sequences, about 15% seen once. No ophthalmopathy progression within 18 months constituted stable Graves' hyperthyroidism. CDR1 and CDR2 (germline): MDHEN, SYDVKM. The CDR3 runs to 16 residues. J gave up 1 base and V 3 bases, and 8 bases lay outside the gene matches. This sample is part of a study of T cells in Graves' hyperthyroidism and ophthalmopathy. Study results and caveats: Most clonotypes that expanded in the thyroid above 0.001 also showed up in blood.

The TCR was taken from a man aged 18 to 29 with Graves' hyperthyroidism. Sequencing used blood. This chain connects TRBV28 to TRBJ2-5; 7 bases are a match to TRBD2. For the CDR3, the DNA is TGTGCCAGCAGTTTTATGGGGGGAGGGCCCCAAGAGACCCAGTACTTC. It yields the protein CASSFMGGGPQETQYF.